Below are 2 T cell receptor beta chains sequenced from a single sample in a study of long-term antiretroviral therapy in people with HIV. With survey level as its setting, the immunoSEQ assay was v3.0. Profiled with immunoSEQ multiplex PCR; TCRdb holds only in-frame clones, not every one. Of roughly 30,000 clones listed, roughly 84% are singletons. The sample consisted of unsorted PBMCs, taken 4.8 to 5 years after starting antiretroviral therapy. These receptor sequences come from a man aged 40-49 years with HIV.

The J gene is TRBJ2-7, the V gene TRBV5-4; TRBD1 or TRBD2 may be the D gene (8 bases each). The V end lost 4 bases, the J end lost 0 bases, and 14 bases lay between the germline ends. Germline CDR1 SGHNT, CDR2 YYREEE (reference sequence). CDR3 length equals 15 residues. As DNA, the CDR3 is TGTGCCAGCAGCCGGGAGGGACAGGACTCCTACGAGCAGTACTTC. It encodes CASSREGQDSYEQYF.

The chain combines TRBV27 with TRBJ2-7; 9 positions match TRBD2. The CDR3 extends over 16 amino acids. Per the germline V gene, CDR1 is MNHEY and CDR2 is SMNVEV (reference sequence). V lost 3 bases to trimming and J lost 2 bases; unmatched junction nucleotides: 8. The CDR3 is CASSFGGAGGTYEQYF. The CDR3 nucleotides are TGTGCCAGCAGTTTCGGAGGAGCGGGAGGAACCTACGAGCAGTACTTC.